This T cell receptor beta chain was profiled in a study of OX40 agonist ivuxolimab in advanced cancers. Repertoires were generated with immunoSEQ multiplex PCR, while TCRdb's copy carries only in-frame clones and drops some. The sample has tens of thousands of clones, approximately 80% seen once. CDR1 is SGDLS and CDR2 is YYNGEE in the germline V gene. The V end lost 1 base, the J end lost 0 bases, and 20 bases lay between the germline ends. The CDR3 spans 20 residues. The source is an adult with an advanced solid tumor such as melanoma, head and neck, liver or kidney cancer. Here the sequenced sample was CD4+ or CD8+ T cells sorted from blood, taken in a trial of the OX40 agonist ivuxolimab. The chain combines TRBV9 with TRBJ2-6, with D possibly being TRBD1 or TRBD2 (5 bases each). CDR3 DNA: TGTGCCAGCAGCGTATCAAAGTCGGGGCAGACGGGCTCTGGGGCCAACGTCCTGACTTTC. Translation: CASSVSKSGQTGSGANVLTF.